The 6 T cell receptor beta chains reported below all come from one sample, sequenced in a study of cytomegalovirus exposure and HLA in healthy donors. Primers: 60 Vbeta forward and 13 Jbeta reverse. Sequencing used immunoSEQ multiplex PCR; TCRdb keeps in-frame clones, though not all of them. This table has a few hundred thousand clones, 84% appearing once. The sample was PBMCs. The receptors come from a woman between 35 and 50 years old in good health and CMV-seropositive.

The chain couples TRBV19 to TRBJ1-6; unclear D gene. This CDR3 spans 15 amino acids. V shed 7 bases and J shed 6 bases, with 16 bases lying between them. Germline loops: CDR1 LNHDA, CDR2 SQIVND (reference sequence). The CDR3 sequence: CASNSGEGINSPLHF. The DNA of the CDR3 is TGTGCCAGTAATAGTGGGGAGGGTATTAATTCACCCCTCCACTTT.

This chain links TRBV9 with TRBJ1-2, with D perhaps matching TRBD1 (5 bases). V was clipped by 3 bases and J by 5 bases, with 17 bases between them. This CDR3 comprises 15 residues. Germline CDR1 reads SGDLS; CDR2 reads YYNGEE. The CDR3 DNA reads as TGTGCCAGCAGCGCCGAAGGGACTCCAGTTTATGGCTACACCTTC. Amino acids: CASSAEGTPVYGYTF.

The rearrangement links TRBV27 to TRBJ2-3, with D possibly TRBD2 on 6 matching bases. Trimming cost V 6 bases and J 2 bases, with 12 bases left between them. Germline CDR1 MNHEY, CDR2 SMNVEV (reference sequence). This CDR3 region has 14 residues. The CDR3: CASSGTWVTDTQYF. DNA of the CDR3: TGTGCCAGCAGCGGGACTTGGGTCACAGATACGCAGTATTTT.

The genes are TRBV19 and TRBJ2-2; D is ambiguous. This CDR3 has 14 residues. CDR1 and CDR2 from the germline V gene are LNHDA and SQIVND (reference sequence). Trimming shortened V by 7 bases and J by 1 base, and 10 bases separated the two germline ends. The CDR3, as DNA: TGTGCCAGTACTCATCGCGAGAACACCGGGGAGCTGTTTTTT. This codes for CASTHRENTGELFF. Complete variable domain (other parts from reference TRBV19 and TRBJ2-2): DGGITQSPKYLFRKEGQNVTLSCEQNLNHDAMYWYRQDPGQGLRLIYYSQIVNDFQKGDIAEGYSVSREKKESFPLTVTSAQKNPTAFYLCASTHRENTGELFFGEGSRLTVL.

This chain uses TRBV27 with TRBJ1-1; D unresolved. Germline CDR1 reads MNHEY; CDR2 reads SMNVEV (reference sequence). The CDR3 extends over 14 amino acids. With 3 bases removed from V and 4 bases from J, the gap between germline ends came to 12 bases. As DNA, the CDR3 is TGTGCCAGCAGTTTTTCGGGTTTAGGCACTGAAGCTTTCTTT. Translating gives CASSFSGLGTEAFF.

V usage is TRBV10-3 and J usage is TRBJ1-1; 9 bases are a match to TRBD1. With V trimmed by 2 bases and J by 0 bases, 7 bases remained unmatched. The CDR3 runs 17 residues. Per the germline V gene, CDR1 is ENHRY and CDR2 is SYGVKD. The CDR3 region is CAISERGDRDMNTEAFF. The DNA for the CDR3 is TGTGCCATCAGTGAGCGGGGGGACAGGGATATGAACACTGAAGCTTTCTTT.